The clone carrying this T cell receptor beta chain was detected ten times or more. Its matching antigen is unknown. Each 20-30 mg portion of unsorted bulk tissue served as the source for co-extraction of RNA and DNA. The cohort consisted of patients whose primary liver carcinoma was surgically resected. Samples came from superior, inferior, lateral poles and tumor centre. This sample is drawn from a study of tumor-infiltrating lymphocytes in primary liver carcinoma. Study-level points and caveats: Less overlap was seen in tumor-adjacent and tumor-blood pairs than in tumor region pairs.

CDR3 length: 15 residues. V dropped 4 bases and J dropped 1; count of bases not matched to a gene: 2. A constant-region primer primed TCR beta cDNA synthesis from about 550 ng of total RNA. Three nested multiplex PCR rounds, a slightly modified ARM-PCR method, built the TCR beta libraries. Rounds one and two of PCR, each of approximately 11 cycles, were primed with TRBV1-TRBV30 forward primers and a C-beta reverse primer. Using its own MiXCR run on the multiplex PCR reads, TCRdb lists one record per CDR3 protein. The table lists 99,000 or so distinct CDR3 sequences, around 63% of them singletons. Sequencing used liver tumor tissue from sampling region 5. The subset denotes: tumor region T5, tumor centre. This chain links TRBV12-3 or TRBV12-4 with TRBJ2-7, with 12 bases identical to TRBD2. The receptor was isolated from a woman aged 55-70 years with primary liver carcinoma and hepatitis B virus infection. As DNA, the CDR3 is TGTGCCAGCAGTTGGACTAGCGGGGAATCCTACGAGCAGTACTTC. Amino acids: CASSWTSGESYEQYF.